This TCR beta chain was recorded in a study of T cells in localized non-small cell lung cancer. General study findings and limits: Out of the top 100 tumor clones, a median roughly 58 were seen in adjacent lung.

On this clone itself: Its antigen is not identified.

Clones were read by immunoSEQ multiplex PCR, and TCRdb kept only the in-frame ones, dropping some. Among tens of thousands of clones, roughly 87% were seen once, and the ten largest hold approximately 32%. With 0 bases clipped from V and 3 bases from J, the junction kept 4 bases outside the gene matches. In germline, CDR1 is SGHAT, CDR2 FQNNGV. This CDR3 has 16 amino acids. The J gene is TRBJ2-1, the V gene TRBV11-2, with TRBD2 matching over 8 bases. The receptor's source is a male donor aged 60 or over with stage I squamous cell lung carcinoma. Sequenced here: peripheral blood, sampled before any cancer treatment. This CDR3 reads CASSLDGGRFYNEQFF. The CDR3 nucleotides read TGTGCCAGCAGCTTAGATGGCGGGAGGTTCTACAATGAGCAGTTCTTC.